This T cell receptor (beta chain) derives from a study of T cells in lung cancer brain metastases. At the level of the study: Tobacco use history was present in about 85% of the roughly 20 patients, median roughly 40 pack-years. Study-wide findings and caveats: Compared with paired primaries, brain metastases showed fewer unique productive clones (around 1,500 versus 5,000). Most clones were lesion-specific, with limited overlap between paired lesions (Morisita roughly 0.22).

Repertoires were generated with immunoSEQ multiplex PCR, while TCRdb's copy carries only in-frame clones and drops some. The table shows roughly 6,500 clones, with roughly 89% occurring only once. There are 15 residues in the CDR3. Germline V gene sequence: CDR1 MNHNY, CDR2 SVGAGI (reference sequence). The germline V and J ends were trimmed by 0 bases and 4 bases, with 12 bases remaining between them. Guided by marked H&E slides, tumor areas were macrodissected from five unstained, deparaffinized roughly 9.8 um sections. Regarding this clone: Its target is not known.

The receptor was isolated from a man aged 50-60 years with non-small cell lung cancer. This rearrangement joins TRBV6-6 to TRBJ1-1; D gene uncertain. Sequencing was done on a sample of tumor tissue from the primary lung tumor. The CDR3 loop is CASSYSAGVRTEAFF. CDR3 sequence (DNA): TGTGCCAGCAGTTACTCTGCAGGAGTTCGCACTGAAGCTTTCTTT.